Following are 12 T cell receptor beta chains from one sample sequenced in a study of blood T cells in healthy people across ages. Using a J-beta primer mix together with a sample-barcoded 5' primer, a second PCR was run for roughly 6 to 12 cycles. One entry per CDR3 protein results from TCRdb running MiXCR on the 5' RACE reads. The sample has about 1 million distinct CDR3 sequences; approximately 26% are singletons. This same sample was also taken into another study, of T cells of mothers and their children.

Sequencing was done on a sample of blood. The receptors were gathered from a girl aged 2 to 9 in good health.

V usage is TRBV2 and J usage is TRBJ2-2, with D maybe TRBD1 (6 bases). Germline V gives CDR1 SNHLY, CDR2 FYNNEI. The CDR3 is made up of 13 amino acids. V was pared by 6 bases and J by 6 bases, with 11 bases between. CDR3 loop: CASSVRTAGELFF. The CDR3 coding sequence is TGTGCCAGCAGCGTAAGGACAGCCGGGGAGCTGTTTTTT.

CDR3 protein: CASSLTGAEADTIYF. The CDR3 nucleotides read TGTGCCAGCAGCTTAACGGGCGCGGAGGCGGACACCATATATTTT. The chain employs TRBV7-3 and TRBJ1-3; D remains unclear. The CDR3 length is 15 residues. The germline CDR1 and CDR2 sequences are SGHTA and FQGTGA. The V gene lost 0 bases and the J gene lost 8 bases, with 14 bases spanning the gap.

This rearrangement joins TRBV6-6 to TRBJ1-4; D remains ambiguous. The CDR3 is made up of 13 amino acids. V lost 0 bases, J lost 7 bases, and 6 bases lay in between. Germline loops: CDR1 MNHNY, CDR2 SVGAGI (reference sequence). CDR3 in amino acids: CASSYSIGEKLFF. Written as DNA, the CDR3 is TGTGCCAGCAGTTACTCGATAGGTGAAAAACTGTTTTTT.

V and J are TRBV7-2 and TRBJ2-5, with a possible D match to TRBD2 (6 bases). The DNA matches TRBJ2-1 better at its end, which makes the J call doubtful. CDR1 SGHTA and CDR2 FQGNSA come from the germline V gene. This CDR3 spans 15 amino acids. In nucleotides, the CDR3 is TGTGCCAGCAGCCCACCGGGACTGCGGGTCAATGAGCAGTTCTTC. Protein sequence: CASSPPGLRVNEQFF.

CDR3: CASSSSTELGNTIYF. The DNA of the CDR3 is TGTGCCAGCAGCTCCTCCACAGAACTTGGAAACACCATATATTTT. The chain recombines TRBV7-9 with TRBJ1-3; D remains ambiguous. The CDR3 consists of 15 residues. Germline values: CDR1 SEHNR, CDR2 FQNEAQ (reference sequence). Trimming stripped 4 bases from V and 3 bases from J, with 13 bases between.

This chain joins TRBV7-9 and TRBJ1-2; possible D gene TRBD1, 5 bases. From germline, CDR1 is SEHNR and CDR2 FQNEAQ (reference sequence). The CDR3 extends over 14 amino acids. V lost 5 bases to trimming and J lost 5 bases, with 15 bases between them. CDR3: CASSDTGTSYGYTF. In DNA form, the CDR3 reads TGTGCCAGCAGCGACACCGGGACCTCGTATGGCTACACCTTC.

The gene calls are TRBV19 and TRBJ2-3, with a tentative D call TRBD2 (5 bases). The germline V and J ends were trimmed by 3 bases and 1 base, with 8 bases remaining between them. Germline V CDR1 and CDR2: LNHDA, SQIVND (reference sequence). The CDR3 is made up of 14 amino acids. The CDR3 nucleotides are TGTGCCAGTAGTATCGAGGGAGGCACAGATACGCAGTATTTT. This codes for CASSIEGGTDTQYF.

A few counts support this clonotype. This chain links TRBV6-4 with TRBJ2-2; TRBD2 might be the D (5 bases). V lost 0 bases and J lost 4, with 9 bases in between. CDR3 length equals 15 residues. Germline V CDR1 and CDR2: MRHNA, SNTAGT. CDR3 amino acids: CASSDSDYITGELFF. In DNA form, the CDR3 reads TGTGCCAGCAGTGACTCTGACTATATCACCGGGGAGCTGTTTTTT.

The V gene is TRBV29-1, the J gene TRBJ2-7; weak D call: TRBD2 (6 bases). The CDR3 has 14 residues. Germline lookup yields CDR1 SQVTM and CDR2 ANQGSEA. Between the trimmed V and J ends, which lost 4 bases and 5 bases, there was a span of 18 bases. CDR3 bases: TGCAGCGTTGCCTATGCGGGGAAAGGAGACGAGCAGTACTTC. Translating it yields CSVAYAGKGDEQYF.

This clonotype was observed a handful of times. The junction and the germline gene differ at one end; a read error may be behind it. This rearrangement joins TRBV7-9 to TRBJ2-5, with D possibly called TRBD1 or TRBD2 (5 bases each). The CDR3 has 11 amino acids. Germline V gene data show CDR1 as SEHNR and CDR2 as FQNEAQ (reference sequence). CDR3 in DNA: TGTGCCAGCAGCGTCCAGGGACCAGAGGACTTC. This encodes CASSVQGPEDF.

Written as DNA, the CDR3 is TGCAGTGCTAGAGATCCGACTAGAGGGGATGAGCAGTTCTTC. Protein product: CSARDPTRGDEQFF. The chain carries TRBV20-1 and TRBJ2-1; D is perhaps TRBD2 (6 bases). The V gene's germline CDR1 is DFQATT and CDR2 SNEGSKA (reference sequence). The CDR3 consists of 14 residues. V lost 0 bases and J 8 bases, leaving 14 bases between the germline ends.

The rearrangement links TRBV14 to TRBJ1-6; possible D gene TRBD1, 5 bases. The CDR3 runs to 15 residues. Per the germline V gene, CDR1 is SGHDN and CDR2 is FVKESK. The germline V and J ends were trimmed by 2 bases and 10 bases, with 15 bases remaining between them. In DNA form, the CDR3 reads TGTGCCAGCAGCCAATTTGGGGGGTTAAGGTCACCCCTCCACTTT. It encodes CASSQFGGLRSPLHF.